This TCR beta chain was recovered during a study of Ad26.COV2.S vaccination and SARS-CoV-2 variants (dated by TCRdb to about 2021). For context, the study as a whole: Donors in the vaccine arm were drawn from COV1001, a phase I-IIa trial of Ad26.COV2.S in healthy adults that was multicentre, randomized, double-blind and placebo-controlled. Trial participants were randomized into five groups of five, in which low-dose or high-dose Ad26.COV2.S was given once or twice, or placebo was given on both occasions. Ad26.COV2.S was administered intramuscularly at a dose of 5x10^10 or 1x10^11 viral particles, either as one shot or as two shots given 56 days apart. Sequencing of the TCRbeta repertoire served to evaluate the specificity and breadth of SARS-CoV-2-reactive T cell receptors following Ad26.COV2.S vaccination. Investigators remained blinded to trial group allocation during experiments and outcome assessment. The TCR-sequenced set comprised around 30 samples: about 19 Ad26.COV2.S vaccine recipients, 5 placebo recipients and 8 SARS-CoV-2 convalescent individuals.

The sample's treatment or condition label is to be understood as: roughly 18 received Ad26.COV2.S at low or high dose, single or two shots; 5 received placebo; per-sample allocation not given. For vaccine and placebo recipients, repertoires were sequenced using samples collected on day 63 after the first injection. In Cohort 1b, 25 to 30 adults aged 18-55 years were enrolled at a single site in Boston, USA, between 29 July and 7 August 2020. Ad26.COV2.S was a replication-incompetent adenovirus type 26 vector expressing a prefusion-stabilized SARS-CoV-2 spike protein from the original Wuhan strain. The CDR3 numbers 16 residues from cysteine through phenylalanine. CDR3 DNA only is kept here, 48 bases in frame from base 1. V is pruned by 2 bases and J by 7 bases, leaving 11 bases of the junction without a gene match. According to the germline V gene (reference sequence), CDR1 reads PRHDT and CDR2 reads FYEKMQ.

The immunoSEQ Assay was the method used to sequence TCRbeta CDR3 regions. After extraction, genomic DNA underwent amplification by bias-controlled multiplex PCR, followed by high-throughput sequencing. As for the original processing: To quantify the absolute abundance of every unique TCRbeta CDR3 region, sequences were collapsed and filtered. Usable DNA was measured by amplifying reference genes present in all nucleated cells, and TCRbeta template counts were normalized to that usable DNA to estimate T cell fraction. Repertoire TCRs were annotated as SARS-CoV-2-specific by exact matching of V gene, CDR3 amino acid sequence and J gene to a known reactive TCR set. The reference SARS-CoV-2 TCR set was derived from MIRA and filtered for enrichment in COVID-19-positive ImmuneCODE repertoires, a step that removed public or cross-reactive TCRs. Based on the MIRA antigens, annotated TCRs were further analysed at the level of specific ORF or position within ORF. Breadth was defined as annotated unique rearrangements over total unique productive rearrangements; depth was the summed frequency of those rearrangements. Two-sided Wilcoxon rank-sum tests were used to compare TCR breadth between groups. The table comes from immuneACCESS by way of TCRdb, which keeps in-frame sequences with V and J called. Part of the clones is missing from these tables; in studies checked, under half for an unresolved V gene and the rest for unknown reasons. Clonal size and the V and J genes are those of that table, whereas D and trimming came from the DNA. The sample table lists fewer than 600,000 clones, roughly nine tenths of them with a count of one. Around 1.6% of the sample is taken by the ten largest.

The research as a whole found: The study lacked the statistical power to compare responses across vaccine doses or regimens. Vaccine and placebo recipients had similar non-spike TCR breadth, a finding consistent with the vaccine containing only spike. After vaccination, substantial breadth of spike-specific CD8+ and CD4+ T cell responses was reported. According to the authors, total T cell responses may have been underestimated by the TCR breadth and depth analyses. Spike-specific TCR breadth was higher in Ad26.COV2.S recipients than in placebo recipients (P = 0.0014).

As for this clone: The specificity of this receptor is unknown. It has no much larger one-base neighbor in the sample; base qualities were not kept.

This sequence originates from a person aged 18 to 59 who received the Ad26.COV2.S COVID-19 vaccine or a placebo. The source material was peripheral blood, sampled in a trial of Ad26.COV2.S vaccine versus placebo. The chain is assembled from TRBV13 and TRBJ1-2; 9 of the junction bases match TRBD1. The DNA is TGTGCCAGCAGCTTAAGGTCTGGGACAGGGCAGGGTGGCTACACCTTC. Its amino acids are CASSLRSGTGQGGYTF.